The entry below gives a single T cell receptor beta chain sequence along with its context. This sample is part of a study of T cell responses to AZD1222 COVID-19 vaccine. The CDR3 sequence is 15 residues long. CDR1 and CDR2 (germline): SGHTA, FQGNSA. Trimming took 5 bases from V and 5 from J; bases not matched to a gene: 8. The assay was immunoSEQ multiplex PCR, and TCRdb's table has in-frame clones only and misses some. This repertoire shows 150,000 or so clones, roughly 90% found once; its top ten account for approximately 1.5%. This material consisted of peripheral blood, taken on day 0 of AZD1222 vaccination. The chain employs TRBV7-2 and TRBJ2-3; TRBD1 matches 9 bases. The clonotype originates from an adult in good health. The CDR3 DNA reads TGTGCCAGCAGCCTGCGGACAGGGGCAGGAGATACGCAGTATTTT. Protein: CASSLRTGAGDTQYF.